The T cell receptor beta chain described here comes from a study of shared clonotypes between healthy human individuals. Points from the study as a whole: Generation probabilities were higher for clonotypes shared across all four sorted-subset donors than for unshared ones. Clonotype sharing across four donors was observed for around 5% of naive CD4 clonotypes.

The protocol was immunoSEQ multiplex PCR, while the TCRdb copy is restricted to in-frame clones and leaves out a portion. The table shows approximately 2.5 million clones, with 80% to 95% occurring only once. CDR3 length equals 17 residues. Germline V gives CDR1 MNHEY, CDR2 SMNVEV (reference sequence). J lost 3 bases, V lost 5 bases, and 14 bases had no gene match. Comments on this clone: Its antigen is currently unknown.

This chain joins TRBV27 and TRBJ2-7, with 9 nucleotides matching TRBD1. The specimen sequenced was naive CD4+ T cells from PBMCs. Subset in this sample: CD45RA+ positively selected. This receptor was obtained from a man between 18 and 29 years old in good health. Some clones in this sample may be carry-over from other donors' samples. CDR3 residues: CASSPPPSGTGFYEQYF. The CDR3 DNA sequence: TGTGCCAGCAGTCCCCCCCCCTCCGGGACAGGGTTCTACGAGCAGTACTTC.